The T cell receptor beta chain under discussion was sequenced for a study of blood T cell repertoires in COVID-19. On the study more broadly: Sources were T cells, B-cell-depleted T cells, or PBMCs; the material itself was cDNA or gDNA.

J was trimmed by 7 bases and V by 6 bases; bases with no gene match: 12. CDR1 and CDR2 (germline): SGHNT, YYREEE (reference sequence). The CDR3 extends over 14 amino acids. The repertoire was sequenced with immunoSEQ multiplex PCR; TCRdb's copy has only in-frame clones and lacks some. This table has about 30,000 clones, approximately 86% appearing once. This clonotype was obtained from a human donor in a cohort sampled during active COVID-19. The donor label of this sample is uncertain. The chain is built from TRBV5-4 and TRBJ1-1; 7 nucleotides match TRBD1. Source material: peripheral blood. CDR3 sequence reads: CASTLTRQGGEAFF. For the CDR3, the DNA is TGTGCCAGCACCCTAACCCGACAGGGTGGTGAAGCTTTCTTT. Full variable domain (rest looked up from reference TRBV5-4 and TRBJ1-1): ETGVTQSPTHLIKTRGQQVTLRCSSQSGHNTVSWYQQALGQGPQFIFQYYREEENGRGNFPPRFSGLQFPNYSSELNVNALELDDSALYLCASTLTRQGGEAFFGQGTRLTVV.